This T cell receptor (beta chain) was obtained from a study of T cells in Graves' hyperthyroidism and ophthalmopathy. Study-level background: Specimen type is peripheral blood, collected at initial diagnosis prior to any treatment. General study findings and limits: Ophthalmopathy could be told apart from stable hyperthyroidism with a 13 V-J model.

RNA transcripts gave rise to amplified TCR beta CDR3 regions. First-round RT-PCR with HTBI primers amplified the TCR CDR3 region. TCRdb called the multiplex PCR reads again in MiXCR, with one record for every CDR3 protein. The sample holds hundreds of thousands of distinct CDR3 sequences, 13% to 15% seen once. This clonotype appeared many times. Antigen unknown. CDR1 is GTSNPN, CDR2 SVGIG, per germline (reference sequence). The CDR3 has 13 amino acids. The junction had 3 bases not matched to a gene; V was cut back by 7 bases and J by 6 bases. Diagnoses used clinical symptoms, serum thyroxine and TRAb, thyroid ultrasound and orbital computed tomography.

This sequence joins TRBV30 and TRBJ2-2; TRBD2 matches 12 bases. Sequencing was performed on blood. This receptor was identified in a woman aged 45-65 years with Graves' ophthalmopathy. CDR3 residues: CASGLAGSGELFF. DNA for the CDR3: TGTGCCTCCGGACTAGCGGGGTCCGGGGAGCTGTTTTTT.